The entry below describes one T cell receptor (beta chain). Per the authors' pipeline: Estimates of nucleated cell counts were drawn from the amplification of reference gene primers. Using immunoSEQ multiplex PCR, the repertoire was profiled, and TCRdb retains in-frame clones only, with some absent. Clone size and V and J calls were adopted from that table, with D and trimming inferred from the DNA. The profile covers about 280,000 clones, with 85% appearing a single time and roughly 14% taken by the ten largest. This sample stems from a study of blood T cell repertoires in COVID-19. Across the whole study: Acute-phase and convalescent COVID-19 samples originated in the United States, Italy and Spain. Sample material is recorded as cDNA or gDNA derived from T cells, B-cell-depleted T cells, or PBMCs.

This CDR3 contains 14 residues. V shed 4 bases and J shed 6 bases, with 13 bases lying between them. CDR1 and CDR2 (germline): PRHDT, FYEKMQ (reference sequence). The rearrangement links TRBV13 to TRBJ2-1, with D maybe TRBD1 (6 bases). The specimen was peripheral blood. The clonotype comes from a human donor in a cohort sampled during active COVID-19. This chain's CDR3 is CASSSRGAGNEQFF. The CDR3 coding sequence is TGTGCCAGCAGCTCCAGGGGTGCGGGCAATGAGCAGTTCTTC.